One and the same sample provided the 21 T cell receptor beta chains below, sequenced in a study of CD8 T cells in Susac syndrome. Random hexamers were used to reverse transcribe the RNA input (about 0.5 to 1 ug). TCRdb reprocessed the immunoSEQ multiplex PCR reads via MiXCR and lists one record per CDR3 protein. In the table there are around 140,000 distinct CDR3 sequences, roughly 94% of which are singletons. The sample was CD4+ T cells from PBMCs. The receptor set was obtained from a human donor in good health.

This chain uses TRBV12-3 or TRBV12-4 with TRBJ2-5; D is perhaps TRBD2 (6 bases). The CDR3 is made up of 13 amino acids. The germline V and J ends were trimmed by 5 bases and 4 bases, with 11 bases remaining between them. CDR3 amino acids: CASSGDLRETQYF. The CDR3 DNA reads as TGTGCCAGCAGTGGGGACTTGCGAGAGACCCAGTACTTC.

The V call is TRBV6-5, the J call TRBJ2-3; a weak D match, TRBD2 (5 bases). The CDR3 has 18 amino acids. V lost 0 bases to trimming and J lost 2 bases, with 18 bases between them. Looked up from germline, CDR1 is MNHEY and CDR2 is SVGAGI. The CDR3 DNA reads as TGTGCCAGCAGTTACTCGATATTGGGCCTAGCTCACACAGATACGCAGTATTTT. Protein: CASSYSILGLAHTDTQYF.

This clonotype was counted a single time. This chain connects TRBV19 to TRBJ1-4; a possible D gene is TRBD1 (5 bases). Per germline, CDR1 LNHDA and CDR2 SQIVND (reference sequence). V lost 6 bases, J lost 5 bases, and 16 bases lay in between. CDR3 length: 15 residues. The CDR3 protein is CASSDAGGPNEKLFF. For the CDR3, the DNA is TGTGCCAGTAGCGACGCCGGGGGACCGAATGAAAAACTGTTTTTT.

The rearrangement uses TRBV29-1 and TRBJ1-2; D unclear. The V end lost 0 bases, the J end lost 8 bases, and 13 bases lay between the germline ends. The CDR3 length is 13 residues. The V gene's germline CDR1 is SQVTM and CDR2 ANQGSEA. CDR3 nucleotide sequence: TGCAGCGTTGAAGATGTCGGAGGTTTGGGCTACACCTTC. Protein sequence: CSVEDVGGLGYTF.

The chain employs TRBV18 and TRBJ1-1, with 11 bases that match TRBD1. CDR1 and CDR2 from the germline V gene are KGHSH and LQKENI. CDR3 length equals 16 residues. Trimming cost V 1 base and J 4 bases; bases outside gene matches: 5. The CDR3 loop reads CASSPQTGTGGTEAFF. The CDR3 bases are TGTGCCAGCTCACCACAGACCGGGACAGGGGGCACTGAAGCTTTCTTT.

This chain links TRBV5-1 with TRBJ2-3; 8 bases line up with TRBD2. J was trimmed by 3 bases and V by 4 bases; bases with no gene match: 7. Germline CDR1 reads SGHRS; CDR2 reads YFSETQ. The CDR3 has 15 residues. For the CDR3, the DNA is TGCGCCAGCAGCCACGCTGCTAGCGGGACAGATACGCAGTATTTT. It is translated as CASSHAASGTDTQYF.

The V call is TRBV20-1, the J call TRBJ2-2; TRBD2 matches 11 bases. Unmatched junction bases numbered 4, after V lost 1 base and J lost 3 bases. From germline, CDR1 is DFQATT and CDR2 SNEGSKA (reference sequence). The CDR3 runs to 16 residues. CDR3 protein: CSARVPSGRYTGELFF. In DNA, the CDR3 is TGCAGTGCTAGAGTGCCTAGCGGGAGGTACACCGGGGAGCTGTTTTTT.

The CDR3 DNA reads as TGTGCCAGCTCACCACCGGCAGCCGGGGGTGCTAACTATGGCTACACCTTC. This gives the protein CASSPPAAGGANYGYTF. The chain is built from TRBV18 and TRBJ1-2; the D gene is possibly TRBD1 (5 bases). Per the germline V gene, CDR1 is KGHSH and CDR2 is LQKENI. The V end was cut by 0 bases, the J end by 0 bases, with 14 bases between. The length of the CDR3 is 17 residues.

V is TRBV4-2 and J is TRBJ2-2; D call uncertain. This CDR3 spans 17 amino acids. The V gene lost 3 bases and the J gene lost 0 bases, with 14 bases spanning the gap. From germline, CDR1 is LGHNA and CDR2 YNFKEQ. For the CDR3, the DNA is TGTGCCAGCAGCCAGTTCCAGGTACCCGCGAACACCGGGGAGCTGTTTTTT. Amino acid sequence: CASSQFQVPANTGELFF.

The chain uses TRBV4-1 and TRBJ2-2; TRBD2 agrees at 9 bases. This CDR3 is built from 17 residues. CDR1 MGHRA and CDR2 YSYEKL come from the germline V gene. Germline trimming cut 0 bases from V and 1 base from J; bases unmatched to any gene: 3. This CDR3 reads CASSQEASGKNTGELFF. In nucleotides, the CDR3 is TGCGCCAGCAGCCAAGAGGCTAGCGGGAAGAACACCGGGGAGCTGTTTTTT.

The chain recombines TRBV10-3 with TRBJ2-5, with TRBD2 matching 8 bases. The length of the CDR3 is 12 residues. From germline, CDR1 is ENHRY and CDR2 SYGVKD. Trimming at V came to 4 bases and at J to 5 bases, leaving 0 bases not matched to a gene. The CDR3 sequence: CAISAGGETQYF. The CDR3 DNA reads as TGTGCCATCAGTGCGGGGGGGGAGACCCAGTACTTC.

This sequence joins TRBV10-3 and TRBJ2-5, with 10 positions matching TRBD1. The CDR3 contains 15 residues. V lost 5 bases and J lost 5; bases outside the gene matches: 8. The V gene's germline CDR1 is ENHRY and CDR2 SYGVKD. The CDR3 bases are TGTGCCATCAGTACGGGACAGGGGATCGGGGAGACCCAGTACTTC. Translated: CAISTGQGIGETQYF.

V is TRBV30 and J is TRBJ2-7, with D possibly matching TRBD2 (6 bases). Germline CDR1 and CDR2: GTSNPN and SVGIG (reference sequence). V was pared by 0 bases and J by 5 bases, with 11 bases between. CDR3 length equals 13 residues. CDR3 amino acids: CAWSVRGEHEQYF. CDR3 nucleotide sequence: TGTGCCTGGAGTGTGCGCGGGGAACACGAGCAGTACTTC.

This clonotype appeared a few times. The rearrangement uses TRBV18 and TRBJ2-3; 7 bases fit TRBD1. Germline CDR1 is KGHSH and CDR2 is LQKENI. This CDR3 contains 16 residues. V dropped 4 bases and J dropped 4; count of bases not matched to a gene: 11. The CDR3 is CASSLRTGSGPDTQYF. The CDR3, as DNA: TGTGCCAGCTCACTACGGACAGGTTCCGGTCCAGATACGCAGTATTTT.

The chain carries TRBV5-6 and TRBJ1-6; no firm D call. V was shortened by 4 bases and J by 9 bases, with 11 bases between the two germline ends. Germline V gene data show CDR1 as SGHDT and CDR2 as YYEEEE. CDR3 length: 13 amino acids. CDR3 in amino acids: CASSLWALSPLHF. CDR3 coding DNA: TGTGCCAGCAGCCTTTGGGCTCTTTCACCCCTCCACTTT. The entire variable domain, with the rest obtained from reference TRBV5-6 and TRBJ1-6, is as follows: DAGVTQSPTHLIKTRGQQVTLRCSPKSGHDTVSWYQQALGQGPQFIFQYYEEEERQRGNFPDRFSGHQFPNYSSELNVNALLLGDSALYLCASSLWALSPLHFGNGTRLTVT.

This clonotype has just one count. The rearrangement joins TRBV5-4 to TRBJ1-1; 7 bases align to TRBD1. The CDR3 has 15 amino acids. Germline CDR1 SGHNT, CDR2 YYREEE (reference sequence). The junction had 3 bases not matched to a gene; V was cut back by 0 bases and J by 1 base. The DNA for the CDR3 is TGTGCCAGCAGCTTGGTAAGGGGGCAGAACACTGAAGCTTTCTTT. Translating it yields CASSLVRGQNTEAFF.

V is TRBV18 and J is TRBJ2-7; perhaps D is TRBD1 or TRBD2 (5 bases each). The germline gives CDR1 KGHSH, CDR2 LQKENI. Trimming left V 3 bases short and J 7 bases short, with 22 bases between. This CDR3 spans 16 amino acids. CDR3 region: CASSPSAGSIGGEQYF. As DNA, the CDR3 is TGTGCCAGCTCACCCTCTGCAGGGTCCATTGGGGGAGAGCAGTACTTC.

This sequence joins TRBV9 and TRBJ2-1, with 7 positions matching TRBD2. CDR1 is SGDLS and CDR2 is YYNGEE in the germline V gene. The CDR3 consists of 13 residues. V dropped 2 bases and J dropped 8; count of bases not matched to a gene: 4. Written as DNA, the CDR3 is TGTGCCAGCAGCGTGAGCGGGAACCATGAGCAGTTCTTC. Its translation: CASSVSGNHEQFF.

The gene calls are TRBV12-3 or TRBV12-4 and TRBJ2-7, with TRBD1 matching over 7 bases. The CDR3 sequence is 14 residues long. The junction had 9 bases not matched to a gene; V was cut back by 3 bases and J by 7 bases. The CDR3 reads CASSLVGGRGEQYF. In DNA form, the CDR3 reads TGTGCCAGCAGTTTGGTAGGGGGCAGGGGGGAGCAGTACTTC.

The chain recombines TRBV29-1 with TRBJ1-1, with D possibly being TRBD1 (6 bases). This CDR3 spans 11 amino acids. Germline values: CDR1 SQVTM, CDR2 ANQGSEA. The V gene lost 7 bases and the J gene lost 8 bases, with 14 bases spanning the gap. CDR3 loop: CSAQTGTEAFF. CDR3 DNA sequence: TGCAGCGCCCAAACCGGGACAGAAGCTTTCTTT.

This chain connects TRBV2 to TRBJ2-7; a weak D match, TRBD2 (6 bases). Germline CDR1 and CDR2: SNHLY and FYNNEI. V was cut by 2 bases and J by 2 bases, with 10 bases left in between. This CDR3 has 14 residues. The CDR3 DNA sequence: TGTGCCAGCAGTGAACGACTAGTCGCCTACGAGCAGTACTTC. It codes for CASSERLVAYEQYF.